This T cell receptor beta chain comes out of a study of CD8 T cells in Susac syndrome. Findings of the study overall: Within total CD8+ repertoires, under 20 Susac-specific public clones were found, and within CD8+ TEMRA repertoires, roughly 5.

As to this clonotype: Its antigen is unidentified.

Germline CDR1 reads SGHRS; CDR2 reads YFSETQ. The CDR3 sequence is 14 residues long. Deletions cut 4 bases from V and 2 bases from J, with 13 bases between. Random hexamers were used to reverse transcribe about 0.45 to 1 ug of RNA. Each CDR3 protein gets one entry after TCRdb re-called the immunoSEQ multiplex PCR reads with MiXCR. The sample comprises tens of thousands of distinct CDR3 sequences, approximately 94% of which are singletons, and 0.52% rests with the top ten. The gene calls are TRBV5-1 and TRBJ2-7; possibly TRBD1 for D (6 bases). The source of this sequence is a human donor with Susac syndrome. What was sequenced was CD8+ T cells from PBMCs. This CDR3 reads CASSLSQGTYEQYF. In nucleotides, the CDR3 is TGCGCCAGCAGCCTGTCTCAGGGGACCTACGAGCAGTACTTC.